This TCR beta chain was sequenced for a study of CD8+CD57+ T cells in acquired aplastic anemia. Only one count was recorded for this clonotype. As yet, its antigen is unknown. From germline, CDR1 is DFQATT and CDR2 SNEGSKA (reference sequence). The germline V and J ends were trimmed by 2 bases and 5 bases, with 12 bases remaining between them. CDR3 length: 13 residues. Whole-study results and caveats: Overlap between patients and controls comprised 25 to 30 CD8+ CDR3 sequences.

Template material for TCR beta VDJ and CDR3 profiling consisted of genomic DNA. TCRdb recomputed calls from the reads with MiXCR, one row per CDR3 protein. The sample yields hundreds of thousands of distinct CDR3 sequences, approximately 45% seen once. Patients chosen for sequencing had shown CD8+CD57+ cell expansion by flow cytometry. Sequencing input: sorted CD4+, CD8+, or CD8+CD57+ T cells (not recorded which) from PBMCs. The chain links TRBV20-1 to TRBJ1-1, with a tentative D call TRBD1 (5 bases). The TCR sequence derives from a human donor with aplastic anemia. CDR3: CSARRGVGTEAFF. The CDR3 coding sequence is TGCAGTGCTAGACGGGGCGTAGGTACTGAAGCTTTCTTT.